One sample yielded the 26 T cell receptor beta chains listed below, sequenced in a study of blood T cell repertoires in COVID-19. Generated by immunoSEQ multiplex PCR, the TCRdb table keeps only in-frame clones and is missing some. The sample yields hundreds of thousands of clones, about 87% seen once. The sequenced material came from peripheral blood. The receptors here all came from a woman in her forties or fifties with COVID-19, enrolled during active disease.

This chain links TRBV6-1 with TRBJ2-7, with 8 bases aligning to TRBD1. Unmatched junction bases numbered 8, after V lost 8 bases and J lost 2 bases. The CDR3 length is 14 residues. Germline CDR1 MNHNS, CDR2 SASEGT. In DNA, the CDR3 is TGTGCCAGCGGTAGGACAGGGAGCCCCTACGAGCAGTACTTC. As protein: CASGRTGSPYEQYF.

The chain carries TRBV9 and TRBJ2-5; a possible D gene is TRBD2 (6 bases). V gave up 4 bases and J gave up 7 bases, with 17 bases separating them. This CDR3 contains 14 residues. CDR1 is SGDLS and CDR2 is YYNGEE in the germline V gene. The CDR3 sequence is CASSTRRDLATQYF. The CDR3, as DNA: TGTGCCAGCAGCACCCGGCGGGACCTCGCGACCCAGTACTTC.

The CDR3, as DNA: TGTGCCAGCACCCTGGGGACAGGGGGTGAAAAACTGTTTTTT. This translates into CASTLGTGGEKLFF. The V gene is TRBV4-2, the J gene TRBJ1-4; 11 nucleotides agree with TRBD1. CDR3 length: 14 amino acids. Germline V gene data show CDR1 as LGHNA and CDR2 as YNFKEQ. With 7 bases clipped from V and 7 bases from J, the junction kept 5 bases outside the gene matches.

The chain links TRBV5-5 to TRBJ2-5, with 11 bases aligning to TRBD2. This CDR3 has 16 amino acids. Germline trimming cut 4 bases from V and 1 base from J; bases unmatched to any gene: 6. Germline values: CDR1 SGHKS, CDR2 YYEKEE (reference sequence). CDR3 sequence: CASSRGTSGGQETQYF. CDR3 DNA: TGTGCCAGCAGCCGCGGCACTAGCGGGGGCCAAGAGACCCAGTACTTC.

V gene TRBV21-1 combines with J gene TRBJ1-2; the DNA was not used to check the table's D call, TRBD1. TRBV21-1 is marked as a pseudogene. The CDR3 contains 16 residues. This CDR3 is CASSKQWPTFNYGYTF. The CDR3 DNA sequence: TGTGCCAGCAGCAAACAATGGCCAACATTTAACTATGGCTACACCTTC.

This chain uses TRBV19 with TRBJ2-4, with 10 bases aligning to TRBD1. Germline V gene sequence: CDR1 LNHDA, CDR2 SQIVND (reference sequence). There are 17 residues in the CDR3. Trimming at V came to 3 bases and at J to 8 bases, leaving 13 bases not matched to a gene. The CDR3 loop is CASSMYWTGGSGDIQYF. The CDR3 DNA is TGTGCCAGTAGTATGTATTGGACAGGGGGGAGCGGGGACATTCAGTACTTC.

Concerning this clone: The same CDR3 also results from other DNA sequences found in this sample. The V call is TRBV6-5, the J call TRBJ2-2; a possible D gene is TRBD1 (6 bases). The germline V and J ends were trimmed by 7 bases and 2 bases, with 8 bases remaining between them. This CDR3 is 13 amino acids long. Germline lookup yields CDR1 MNHEY and CDR2 SVGAGI. The CDR3 loop reads CASTGANTGELFF. CDR3 sequence (DNA): TGTGCCAGCACAGGGGCTAACACCGGGGAGCTGTTTTTT.

V usage is TRBV11-3 and J usage is TRBJ2-7; 9 bases align to TRBD1. J lost 1 base, V lost 5 bases, and 9 bases had no gene match. Germline CDR1 reads SGHNT; CDR2 reads YENEEA. The CDR3 is 16 residues long. The CDR3 sequence: CASSSQRTGESYEQYF. The CDR3 region has the DNA TGTGCCAGCAGCAGTCAAAGGACAGGGGAATCCTACGAGCAGTACTTC.

CDR3 in amino acids: CASSGYSGSSGKHTDTQYF. The CDR3 DNA sequence: TGTGCCAGCAGTGGGTATAGCGGGAGTTCAGGGAAGCACACAGATACGCAGTATTTT. The chain has TRBV2 and TRBJ2-3, with 9 nucleotides matching TRBD2. The CDR3 is 19 amino acids. The junction had 16 bases not matched to a gene; V was cut back by 4 bases and J by 2 bases. CDR1 and CDR2 from the germline V gene are SNHLY and FYNNEI.

The genes are TRBV5-8 and TRBJ1-5; tentative D call: TRBD1 (5 bases). This CDR3 region has 13 residues. Germline values: CDR1 SGHTS, CDR2 YDEGEE. Trimming took off 4 bases at V and 3 bases at J, with 8 bases between the two ends. This chain's CDR3 is CASSPGYNQPQHF. The CDR3 DNA follows: TGTGCCAGCAGCCCAGGGTACAATCAGCCCCAGCATTTT. The whole variable domain, filled in from reference TRBV5-8 and TRBJ1-5, reads EAGVTQSPTHLIKTRGQQATLRCSPISGHTSVYWYQQALGLGLQFLLWYDEGEERNRGNFPPRFSGRQFPNYSSELNVNALELEDSALYLCASSPGYNQPQHFGDGTRLSIL.

This clone was counted a few times. The CDR3 is CASSPPLAGDRNEQFF. For the CDR3, the DNA is TGTGCCAGCAGCCCACCTCTGGCAGGGGATCGGAATGAGCAGTTCTTC. V gene TRBV4-2 combines with J gene TRBJ2-1, with D maybe TRBD1 (6 bases). The germline V gene encodes CDR1 LGHNA and CDR2 YNFKEQ. V was clipped by 4 bases and J by 7 bases, with 20 bases between them. This CDR3 comprises 16 residues.

This rearrangement joins TRBV18 to TRBJ1-1; D is unclear. This CDR3 has 15 residues. V lost 2 bases and J 1 base, leaving 11 bases between the germline ends. CDR1 and CDR2 from the germline V gene are KGHSH and LQKENI. This chain's CDR3 is CASSPEGRQNTEAFF. CDR3 nucleotide sequence: TGTGCCAGCTCACCAGAGGGCAGACAGAACACTGAAGCTTTCTTT.

CDR3 in DNA: TGTGCCATCACCCCAGGAGGGCCCCGGTCTAACTATGGCTACACCTTC. Translation gives CAITPGGPRSNYGYTF. The V gene is TRBV10-3, the J gene TRBJ1-2; D ambiguous. Germline CDR1 and CDR2: ENHRY and SYGVKD. Trimming cost V 7 bases and J 0 bases, with 18 bases left between them. The CDR3 is 16 residues long.

V is TRBV29-1 and J is TRBJ2-1, with D perhaps matching TRBD2 (7 bases). V was shortened by 7 bases and J by 7 bases, with 17 bases between the two germline ends. The CDR3 is made up of 13 amino acids. Germline V gene lookup returns CDR1 SQVTM and CDR2 ANQGSEA. CDR3 bases: TGCAGCGGGGGGGGCACTCTGAGAAATGAGCAGTTCTTC. Its protein is CSGGGTLRNEQFF.

The chain recombines TRBV7-9 with TRBJ2-1, with 7 bases identical to TRBD2. CDR3 length equals 16 residues. V lost 2 bases and J lost 4; bases outside the gene matches: 8. CDR1 and CDR2 from the germline V gene are SEHNR and FQNEAQ (reference sequence). The CDR3 nucleotides are TGTGCCAGCAGCTTAACTTTTGGCGGGGGATACAATGAGCAGTTCTTC. Protein: CASSLTFGGGYNEQFF.

V gene TRBV7-9 combines with J gene TRBJ2-5, with D tentatively TRBD1 (6 bases). Trimming removed 6 bases at V and 1 base at J, with 15 bases between. Germline-derived CDR1 and CDR2 are SEHNR and FQNEAQ (reference sequence). The CDR3 runs 15 residues. CDR3 sequence: CASSHTTGIQETQYF. The DNA for the CDR3 is TGTGCCAGCAGTCATACGACAGGCATCCAAGAGACCCAGTACTTC. Looking up the rest from reference TRBV7-9 and TRBJ2-5 gives the full variable domain: DTGVSQNPRHKITKRGQNVTFRCDPISEHNRLYWYRQTLGQGPEFLTYFQNEAQLEKSRLLSDRFSAERPKGSFSTLEIQRTEQGDSAMYLCASSHTTGIQETQYFGPGTRLLVL.

The CDR3 region is CASSFRHLNTEAFF. The CDR3 bases are TGTGCCAGCAGCTTTAGACACCTGAACACTGAAGCTTTCTTT. The V gene is TRBV11-3, the J gene TRBJ1-1; no definite D call. This CDR3 spans 14 amino acids. V was pared by 3 bases and J by 0 bases, with 8 bases between. Germline CDR1 is SGHNT and CDR2 is YENEEA.

This chain uses TRBV10-3 with TRBJ1-2, with 10 nucleotides matching TRBD1. V dropped 6 bases and J dropped 8; count of bases not matched to a gene: 9. The CDR3 consists of 14 residues. Per germline, CDR1 ENHRY and CDR2 SYGVKD. CDR3 in DNA: TGTGCCATCAGACCGGGACAGGGGCGCGAAGGCTACACCTTC. Translation: CAIRPGQGREGYTF.

The chain links TRBV5-4 to TRBJ2-1, with 8 bases identical to TRBD2. The V and J ends lost 4 bases and 1 base, in that order; junction bases with no gene match: 7. Germline-derived CDR1 and CDR2 are SGHNT and YYREEE (reference sequence). The CDR3 has 16 residues. The CDR3 loop is CASSPASGPSYNEQFF. The CDR3 bases are TGTGCCAGCAGCCCGGCTAGCGGGCCATCCTACAATGAGCAGTTCTTC.

V gene TRBV19 combines with J gene TRBJ2-3; 10 bases align to TRBD2. Germline values: CDR1 LNHDA, CDR2 SQIVND (reference sequence). With V trimmed by 4 bases and J by 1 base, 5 bases remained unmatched. This CDR3 is built from 16 residues. The CDR3 is CASSNPGTSGTDTQYF. The CDR3 DNA sequence: TGTGCCAGTAGTAATCCCGGGACTAGCGGCACAGATACGCAGTATTTT.

V gene TRBV5-4 combines with J gene TRBJ2-3, with a tentative D call TRBD2 (5 bases). V was shortened by 0 bases and J by 0 bases, with 11 bases between the two germline ends. The CDR3 has 16 residues. Germline V gene sequence: CDR1 SGHNT, CDR2 YYREEE (reference sequence). CDR3 loop: CASSLAGRASTDTQYF. The CDR3 DNA follows: TGTGCCAGCAGCTTGGCCGGGCGGGCAAGCACAGATACGCAGTATTTT.

The chain joins TRBV5-5 to TRBJ2-5; no clear D. Per the germline V gene, CDR1 is SGHKS and CDR2 is YYEKEE (reference sequence). Trimming left V 4 bases short and J 5 bases short, with 15 bases between. The length of the CDR3 is 14 residues. CDR3 in amino acids: CASSASPVVETQYF. In nucleotides, the CDR3 is TGTGCCAGCAGCGCCTCCCCAGTCGTGGAGACCCAGTACTTC.

The V gene is TRBV5-1, the J gene TRBJ1-2; D is perhaps TRBD1 (5 bases). The V and J ends lost 7 bases and 7 bases respectively, with 14 bases between them. The CDR3 sequence is 12 residues long. The germline V gene has CDR1 SGHRS and CDR2 YFSETQ. The CDR3 protein is CASQDGGRGYTF. In nucleotides, the CDR3 is TGCGCCAGCCAAGACGGGGGTCGTGGCTACACCTTC.

This clone was observed once. The J gene is TRBJ1-4, the V gene TRBV2; D remains unclear. The CDR3 consists of 13 residues. Germline CDR1 reads SNHLY; CDR2 reads FYNNEI. The V end lost 3 bases, the J end lost 6 bases, and 8 bases lay between the germline ends. DNA of the CDR3: TGTGCCAGCAGTGATTATACAGATGAAAAACTGTTTTTT. Protein sequence: CASSDYTDEKLFF.

This chain connects TRBV13 to TRBJ1-6; weak D call: TRBD1 (6 bases). The CDR3 has 15 residues. Germline CDR1 PRHDT, CDR2 FYEKMQ (reference sequence). V was clipped by 4 bases and J by 7 bases, with 14 bases between them. This chain's CDR3 is CASSYTGLGNSPLHF. For the CDR3, the DNA is TGTGCCAGCAGCTATACAGGGTTGGGCAATTCACCCCTCCACTTT.

This chain uses TRBV27 with TRBJ1-1; 9 positions agree with TRBD1. Germline lookup yields CDR1 MNHEY and CDR2 SMNVEV (reference sequence). Unmatched junction bases numbered 5, after V lost 8 bases and J lost 1 base. This CDR3 is 14 amino acids long. This CDR3 reads CASRQGVKNTEAFF. DNA of the CDR3: TGTGCCAGCCGACAGGGGGTAAAGAACACTGAAGCTTTCTTT.